This section outlines one TCR beta chain sequence together with its context. Antigen specificity is unknown. Blood CD8+ and CD4+ T cells underwent high-throughput TCR beta sequencing. Random hexamers were used to reverse transcribe the RNA input (about 0.5 to 1 ug). The CDR3 of TCR beta was amplified by immunoSEQ multiplex PCR across 54 Vbeta and 13 Jbeta. In TCRdb, the immunoSEQ multiplex PCR reads were re-called with MiXCR into one record per CDR3 protein. Of some 300,000 distinct CDR3 sequences listed, about 82% are singletons. The data are from a study of CD8 T cells in Susac syndrome. Whole-study results and caveats: The study recognized that the number of individuals in its TCR sequencing and HLA analysis was relatively small.

V was clipped by 3 bases and J by 8 bases; unmatched bases: 7. The germline CDR1 and CDR2 sequences are GTSNPN and SVGIG (reference sequence). The CDR3 spans 13 residues. The sequenced sample was CD8+ T cells from PBMCs. The V gene is TRBV30, the J gene TRBJ1-2; 9 bases map to TRBD1. This receptor was identified in a human donor with multiple sclerosis. The CDR3 sequence is CAWSRDREGGYTF. The CDR3 DNA reads as TGTGCCTGGAGCAGGGACAGGGAGGGAGGCTACACCTTC.